This TCR beta chain comes out of a study of cytomegalovirus exposure and HLA in healthy donors. Findings and limits, study-wide: Reports described diagnosis of cytomegalovirus status by the classifier as highly specific and sensitive. The listing of 150 to 200 TCR beta chains classed them as cytomegalovirus-associated. The tendency of first-cohort TCR clusters to co-occur in the 110 or so validation repertoires emerged from a later analysis. Specificity for CMV antigens was confirmed in vitro for a few of the CMV-associated chains.

TCRdb keeps only in-frame clones here, not all; method: immunoSEQ multiplex PCR. The sample includes fewer than 60,000 clones, approximately 95% of them seen just once. Regarding this clone: Its target is unknown.

Sequencing input: PBMCs. The TCR was taken from a woman between 18 and 29 years old in good health and CMV-seropositive.

Here the CDR3 reads CASSVEIVALAGTGELFF. In DNA, the CDR3 is TGTGCCAGCAGCGTAGAGATCGTCGCCCTAGCGGGCACCGGGGAGCTGTTTTTT. This chain joins TRBV9 and TRBJ2-2; TRBD2 matches at 8 bases. V lost 0 bases and J lost 4; bases outside the gene matches: 11. Germline CDR1 is SGDLS and CDR2 is YYNGEE. CDR3 size: 18 residues.